By sample share, the clone carrying this T cell receptor (beta chain) is medium-sized (0.01 to 0.1%). Its antigen is unidentified. These data come from a study of breast tumors, draining lymph nodes, adjacent tissues. The study, taken as a whole, reports: Data only fit, rather than demonstrated, lymph node origin of most tumor T cells. Compared with basal-like, luminal-like tumors shared significantly more repertoire with nontumor tissue.

MiXCR, run by TCRdb on the multiplex PCR reads, gives a single entry per CDR3 protein. The table has 20,000 to 25,000 distinct CDR3 sequences, roughly 50% seen once. Trimming cost V 7 bases and J 0 bases, with 10 bases left between them. CDR3 size: 14 residues. CDR1 LNHDA and CDR2 SQIVND come from the germline V gene (reference sequence). The TCR originated in a female donor with breast cancer. Some clones in this sample may be carry-over from other donors' samples. What was sequenced was breast tumor tissue. The V gene is TRBV19, the J gene TRBJ1-5, with TRBD1 as a possible D gene (6 bases). The CDR3 protein is CASIAQGSNQPQHF. CDR3 nucleotide sequence: TGTGCCAGTATCGCACAGGGTAGCAATCAGCCCCAGCATTTT.